The sequence of this TCR beta chain was determined in a study of T cell changes during pregnancy in multiple sclerosis. Sequenced by immunoSEQ multiplex PCR; TCRdb stores in-frame clones only, minus some. Of about 100,000 clones detected, 92% appear once; the ten largest clones hold about 2%. Per germline, CDR1 LNHNV and CDR2 YYDKDF (reference sequence). The CDR3 length is 12 residues. The V and J ends lost 5 bases and 6 bases, in that order; junction bases with no gene match: 3. The starting material was peripheral blood, obtained after pregnancy. The sequence was obtained from a female donor with multiple sclerosis, enrolled in a pregnancy study. The V call is TRBV15, the J call TRBJ2-7; 8 bases agree with TRBD2. The CDR3 DNA follows: TGTGCCACCAGCGGAGCGGGAGTCGAGCAGTACTTC. Protein product: CATSGAGVEQYF. Complete variable domain (other parts from reference TRBV15 and TRBJ2-7): DAMVIQNPRYQVTQFGKPVTLSCSQTLNHNVMYWYQQKSSQAPKLLFHYYDKDFNNEADTPDNFQSRRPNTSFCFLDIRSPGLGDTAMYLCATSGAGVEQYFGPGTRLTVT.